This T cell receptor (beta chain) appears in the sequencing data of a study of pediatric ulcerative colitis. General observations from the study: Two rectal clonotypes were found only in ulcerative colitis patients, all of them. Acute severe colitis showed lower rectal diversity from clonal expansions.

Turning to this clone: What it recognizes is unknown.

Germline CDR1 reads SGHNT; CDR2 reads YYREEE (reference sequence). Trimming removed 0 bases at V and 2 bases at J, with 14 bases between. This CDR3 comprises 16 residues. This table comes from immunoSEQ multiplex PCR, and its TCRdb copy is limited to in-frame clones, with some not included. The sample holds more than 50,000 clones, 70% to 80% seen once. At colonoscopy, a blood sample was also collected. The TCR comes from a boy between 10 and 17 years old with moderate ulcerative colitis. The genes are TRBV5-4 and TRBJ2-5; unclear D gene. Material: blood. The CDR3 region has the DNA TGTGCCAGCAGCTTGGCCCCACAGTGGGATCAAGAGACCCAGTACTTC. This codes for CASSLAPQWDQETQYF.